One sample yielded the 29 T cell receptor beta chains listed below, sequenced in a study of regulatory T cells in long-lasting Graves disease. The sample's time point: newly diagnosed GD, antithyroid drugs for less than 3 months. TCR sequences were obtained from RNA taken from PBMCs. CDR3 regions were amplified by Arm-PCR using iRepertoire HTBI primers to build TCR beta libraries. TCRdb reanalysed the multiplex PCR reads using MiXCR and keeps one entry per CDR3 protein. The sample holds some 220,000 distinct CDR3 sequences, roughly 19% seen once. The data were also submitted as part of a second study, on T cells in Graves' hyperthyroidism and ophthalmopathy.

Source: peripheral blood mononuclear cells (PBMCs), taken at new diagnosis, from a patient treated with antithyroid drugs. Source of these receptors: a woman in her thirties with Graves disease.

In its sample, this clonotype was seen many times. The J gene is TRBJ1-6, the V gene TRBV11-3; D is unresolved. The CDR3 extends over 12 amino acids. Germline V gene sequence: CDR1 SGHNT, CDR2 YENEEA. V was trimmed by 5 bases and J by 6 bases, leaving 5 bases between them. CDR3 sequence (DNA): TGTGCCAGCAGCCAAAGTAATTCACCCCTCCACTTT. As protein: CASSQSNSPLHF.

This clonotype has at least ten counts. This chain links TRBV12-3 or TRBV12-4 with TRBJ1-5, with 8 bases fitting TRBD1. The CDR3 sequence is 17 residues long. Germline trimming cut 4 bases from V and 1 base from J; bases unmatched to any gene: 9. The CDR3 region is CASSSPGTGVSNQPQHF. DNA for the CDR3: TGTGCCAGCAGTTCTCCCGGGACAGGAGTGAGCAATCAGCCCCAGCATTTT.

This clonotype has a count of ten or more. The chain couples TRBV27 to TRBJ1-2; D not resolved. The CDR3 has 14 residues. In germline, CDR1 is MNHEY, CDR2 SMNVEV (reference sequence). Trimming took 5 bases from V and 8 from J, leaving 18 bases between them. The CDR3 bases are TGTGCCAGCAGTCCTTTATCTAGGGCGAGCGGCTACACCTTC. Its translation: CASSPLSRASGYTF.

This clonotype was recorded many times. The chain joins TRBV6-1 to TRBJ2-6; 7 bases line up with TRBD2. The trim removed 2 bases at V and 0 bases at J, leaving 4 bases unmatched. The CDR3 runs to 17 residues. Germline lookup yields CDR1 MNHNS and CDR2 SASEGT. This CDR3 reads CASSEWGGASGANVLTF. In nucleotides, the CDR3 is TGTGCCAGCAGTGAATGGGGGGGAGCCTCTGGGGCCAACGTCCTGACTTTC.

This clonotype was counted ten times or more. This chain uses TRBV27 with TRBJ2-5; D is uncertain. With 5 bases removed from V and 2 bases from J, the gap between germline ends came to 9 bases. This CDR3 has 13 amino acids. Per the germline V gene, CDR1 is MNHEY and CDR2 is SMNVEV (reference sequence). CDR3 DNA sequence: TGTGCCAGCAGTCTTTCCTTTCAAGAGACCCAGTACTTC. Translating gives CASSLSFQETQYF.

This clonotype was detected a few times. The chain uses TRBV5-6 and TRBJ2-6, with D tentatively TRBD2 (6 bases). CDR3 size: 15 residues. Trimming removed 3 bases from V and 4 bases from J, with 11 bases in between. Germline CDR1 SGHDT, CDR2 YYEEEE. CDR3 DNA sequence: TGTGCCAGCAGCTGGCGGGGAATCGGGGCCAACGTCCTGACTTTC. Translated, it gives CASSWRGIGANVLTF.

In this sample, this clonotype turned up many times. The chain links TRBV5-1 to TRBJ1-2, with D maybe TRBD1 (6 bases). CDR1 and CDR2 (germline): SGHRS, YFSETQ. V was shortened by 5 bases and J by 2 bases, with 10 bases between the two germline ends. CDR3 length: 13 residues. The CDR3 DNA reads TGCGCCAGCAGTGGGGGGACAAACTATGGCTACACCTTC. Protein: CASSGGTNYGYTF.

This clonotype was found many times. The chain uses TRBV28 and TRBJ1-1; no reliable D call. This CDR3 is 12 amino acids long. Per germline, CDR1 MDHEN and CDR2 SYDVKM. V lost 6 bases and J 7 bases, leaving 12 bases between the germline ends. The CDR3 loop reads CASSLQVGEAFF. In DNA form, the CDR3 reads TGTGCCAGCAGCCTTCAAGTGGGTGAAGCTTTCTTT.

V and J are TRBV20-1 and TRBJ1-5; no clear D gene. Between the trimmed V and J ends, which lost 1 base and 4 bases, there was a span of 11 bases. The germline CDR1 and CDR2 sequences are DFQATT and SNEGSKA (reference sequence). The CDR3 length is 14 residues. CDR3 DNA: TGCAGTGCTAGAGGCGTCCTTTCAAATCAGCCCCAGCATTTT. This sequence encodes CSARGVLSNQPQHF.

This clonotype was detected many times. The genes are TRBV20-1 and TRBJ1-1, with 9 bases lining up with TRBD1. CDR3 size: 17 residues. Germline V CDR1 and CDR2: DFQATT, SNEGSKA (reference sequence). Trimming removed 1 base from V and 11 bases from J; junction bases left unmatched: 20. The CDR3 DNA reads TGCAGTGCTAGAGCTTCGGGACAGGGAGGGAACCAAGTCGTGGCTTTCTTT. It codes for CSARASGQGGNQVVAFF.

The sample holds many counts of this clonotype. The chain is built from TRBV28 and TRBJ1-2; weak D call: TRBD1 (5 bases). The CDR3 consists of 13 residues. V was trimmed by 4 bases and J by 3 bases, leaving 9 bases between them. CDR1 and CDR2 (germline): MDHEN, SYDVKM. The CDR3 DNA follows: TGTGCCAGCAGTTCAACAGGATACTATGGCTACACCTTC. It codes for CASSSTGYYGYTF.

This clonotype was recorded at least ten times. The chain links TRBV19 to TRBJ2-7; the D gene is possibly TRBD1 (5 bases). The CDR3 has 13 residues. The V end was cut by 10 bases, the J end by 2 bases, with 15 bases between. CDR1 LNHDA and CDR2 SQIVND come from the germline V gene (reference sequence). The CDR3 nucleotides read TGTGCCAATAGCTACGACAGTACCTACGAGCAGTACTTC. Translation: CANSYDSTYEQYF.

This sequence joins TRBV2 and TRBJ2-1; 10 bases line up with TRBD1. Germline CDR1 reads SNHLY; CDR2 reads FYNNEI. The J segment lost 4 bases and the V segment lost 7 bases, leaving 4 bases of the junction unmatched. CDR3 size: 14 residues. The CDR3 spells CASTRDRGYNEQFF. In DNA form, the CDR3 reads TGTGCCAGCACCCGGGACAGGGGATACAATGAGCAGTTCTTC. Using reference TRBV2 and TRBJ2-1 for the parts outside the CDR3, the full variable domain is EPEVTQTPSHQVTQMGQEVILRCVPISNHLYFYWYRQILGQKVEFLVSFYNNEISEKSEIFDDQFSVERPDGSNFTLKIRSTKLEDSAMYFCASTRDRGYNEQFFGPGTRLTVL.

Here the CDR3 reads CSARQGSNIQETQYF. The CDR3 nucleotides are TGCAGTGCAAGACAGGGTTCAAATATACAGGAGACCCAGTACTTC. The chain employs TRBV20-1 and TRBJ2-5; 7 bases are a match to TRBD1. The CDR3 runs to 15 residues. Germline V gives CDR1 DFQATT, CDR2 SNEGSKA (reference sequence). With 6 bases clipped from V and 5 bases from J, the junction kept 15 bases outside the gene matches.

This clonotype was observed at least ten times. This chain uses TRBV19 with TRBJ1-1; TRBD1 matches at 7 bases. The CDR3 contains 13 residues. Germline V gene lookup returns CDR1 LNHDA and CDR2 SQIVND (reference sequence). Trimming removed 3 bases from V and 7 bases from J; junction bases left unmatched: 5. The CDR3 DNA sequence: TGTGCCAGTAGTATGGACAGGTATCTTGAAGCTTTCTTT. It codes for CASSMDRYLEAFF.

The chain recombines TRBV24-1 with TRBJ2-2; D gene unclear. CDR1 is KGHDR, CDR2 SFDVKD, per germline. The V end was cut by 3 bases, the J end by 6 bases, with 16 bases between. The CDR3 extends over 16 amino acids. As DNA, the CDR3 is TGTGCCACCAGTGATCCGAAGACGAGTGCGGCCGGGGAGCTGTTTTTT. It translates to CATSDPKTSAAGELFF.

The rearrangement links TRBV3-1 to TRBJ2-7; D remains unclear. V lost 4 bases and J 6 bases, leaving 10 bases between the germline ends. Germline V CDR1 and CDR2: LGHDT, YNNKEL (reference sequence). This CDR3 is 12 amino acids long. The DNA of the CDR3 is TGTGCCAGCAGCCCCGCTACCTCCGAGCAGTACTTC. This gives the protein CASSPATSEQYF.

This clonotype was seen at least ten times. V is TRBV14 and J is TRBJ1-3, with no clear D. Germline loops: CDR1 SGHDN, CDR2 FVKESK. This CDR3 region has 17 residues. Trimming pared 0 bases from V and 0 bases from J, leaving 12 bases between. The CDR3 sequence: CASSQEMDWRSGNTIYF. CDR3 nucleotide sequence: TGTGCCAGCAGCCAAGAGATGGACTGGCGCTCTGGAAACACCATATATTTT.

The chain carries TRBV6-5 and TRBJ2-3, with 8 bases aligning to TRBD2. The CDR3 runs to 17 residues. The germline gives CDR1 MNHEY, CDR2 SVGAGI. Losses at the gene ends were 2 bases for V and 2 bases for J; bases not matched to a gene: 9. The CDR3 is CASSYVGSGTATDTQYF. The CDR3 DNA is TGTGCCAGCAGTTACGTGGGTAGCGGGACTGCCACAGATACGCAGTATTTT.

Details on this clonotype: A much larger clone differs by one base, so this may be a read error. The chain has TRBV7-9 and TRBJ2-3; the D gene is possibly TRBD2 (5 bases). The germline V and J ends were trimmed by 1 base and 9 bases, with 14 bases remaining between them. The CDR3 loop spans 14 amino acids. Germline CDR1 reads SEHNR; CDR2 reads FQNEAQ (reference sequence). CDR3 sequence (DNA): TGTGCCAGCAGCTTAGATGTCCTGGGCGGGACGCAGTATTTT. Its translation: CASSLDVLGGTQYF.

Many counts were recorded for this clonotype. The chain joins TRBV20-1 to TRBJ2-7; 12 positions match TRBD1. Germline V gene data show CDR1 as DFQATT and CDR2 as SNEGSKA (reference sequence). This CDR3 spans 13 amino acids. V was pared by 6 bases and J by 4 bases, with 4 bases of the junction left unmatched. The CDR3 sequence: CSAPGQGAYEQYF. DNA of the CDR3: TGCAGTGCCCCGGGACAGGGGGCTTACGAGCAGTACTTC.

This clonotype was seen only a few times. A far larger clone is a single base away, which makes a read error likely. The V and J genes are TRBV5-5 and TRBJ2-7; 10 positions match TRBD2. The end of the DNA aligns better with TRBJ2-3, so the J call may be wrong. The V gene's germline CDR1 is SGHKS and CDR2 YYEKEE (reference sequence). The length of the CDR3 is 16 residues. The CDR3 DNA reads as TGTGCCAGCAGCCGCGAACCAGCGGGGGGGCGTGATACGCAGTATTTT. This encodes CASSREPAGGRDTQYF.

This clonotype was counted only a few times. V is TRBV11-3 and J is TRBJ2-3; weak D call: TRBD2 (5 bases). Germline CDR1 and CDR2: SGHNT and YENEEA. With 3 bases removed from V and 4 bases from J, the gap between germline ends came to 8 bases. The CDR3 spans 13 residues. CDR3 sequence: CASSFGEADTQYF. The CDR3 DNA sequence: TGTGCCAGCAGCTTCGGGGAAGCAGATACGCAGTATTTT.

The V and J genes are TRBV20-1 and TRBJ1-1; the D gene is possibly TRBD1 (5 bases). The V end was cut by 6 bases, the J end by 11 bases, with 25 bases between. Germline V CDR1 and CDR2: DFQATT, SNEGSKA (reference sequence). This CDR3 region has 14 residues. CDR3 residues: CSALKSALGTHAFF. CDR3 DNA sequence: TGCAGTGCCTTAAAATCGGCTCTGGGGACTCATGCTTTCTTT.

This clonotype was seen ten or more times. The V and J genes are TRBV10-2 and TRBJ1-2; D is possibly TRBD1 (6 bases). CDR1 WSHSY and CDR2 SAAADI come from the germline V gene. V lost 2 bases and J 3 bases, leaving 13 bases between the germline ends. The CDR3 is made up of 15 amino acids. The CDR3 reads CASSERIRGHYGYTF. The CDR3 nucleotides read TGCGCCAGCAGTGAGAGGATTCGGGGGCACTATGGCTACACCTTC.

This clonotype appeared many times. This chain joins TRBV5-1 and TRBJ2-1; TRBD2 is a possible D gene (5 bases). In germline, CDR1 is SGHRS, CDR2 YFSETQ. Deletions cut 0 bases from V and 6 bases from J, with 16 bases between. This CDR3 spans 16 amino acids. The CDR3 sequence: CASSLEVISAANEQFF. The DNA for the CDR3 is TGCGCCAGCAGCTTGGAAGTGATTAGCGCAGCCAATGAGCAGTTCTTC.

At least ten counts were recorded for this clonotype. V usage is TRBV10-3 and J usage is TRBJ2-5, with 7 bases that match TRBD1. The CDR3 spans 14 residues. V dropped 2 bases and J dropped 3; count of bases not matched to a gene: 3. Germline CDR1 ENHRY, CDR2 SYGVKD. The CDR3 spells CAISEHGQEETQYF. In nucleotides, the CDR3 is TGTGCCATCAGTGAGCACGGACAGGAAGAGACCCAGTACTTC.

This clonotype was counted many times. The V call is TRBV2, the J call TRBJ1-1; D is ambiguous. Germline-derived CDR1 and CDR2 are SNHLY and FYNNEI. The CDR3 is 10 residues long. V dropped 4 bases and J dropped 5 bases, with 2 bases sitting between them. This CDR3 reads CASSVTEAFF. The CDR3 nucleotides are TGTGCCAGCAGTGTGACTGAAGCTTTCTTT.

This chain uses TRBV6-1 with TRBJ1-6; TRBD1 is a possible D gene (5 bases). The CDR3 is made up of 16 amino acids. V was cut by 5 bases and J by 0 bases, with 11 bases left in between. Germline-derived CDR1 and CDR2 are MNHNS and SASEGT. CDR3 region: CASSRDVSSYNSPLHF. The CDR3 coding sequence is TGTGCCAGCAGTAGGGACGTTAGCTCCTATAATTCACCCCTCCACTTT.